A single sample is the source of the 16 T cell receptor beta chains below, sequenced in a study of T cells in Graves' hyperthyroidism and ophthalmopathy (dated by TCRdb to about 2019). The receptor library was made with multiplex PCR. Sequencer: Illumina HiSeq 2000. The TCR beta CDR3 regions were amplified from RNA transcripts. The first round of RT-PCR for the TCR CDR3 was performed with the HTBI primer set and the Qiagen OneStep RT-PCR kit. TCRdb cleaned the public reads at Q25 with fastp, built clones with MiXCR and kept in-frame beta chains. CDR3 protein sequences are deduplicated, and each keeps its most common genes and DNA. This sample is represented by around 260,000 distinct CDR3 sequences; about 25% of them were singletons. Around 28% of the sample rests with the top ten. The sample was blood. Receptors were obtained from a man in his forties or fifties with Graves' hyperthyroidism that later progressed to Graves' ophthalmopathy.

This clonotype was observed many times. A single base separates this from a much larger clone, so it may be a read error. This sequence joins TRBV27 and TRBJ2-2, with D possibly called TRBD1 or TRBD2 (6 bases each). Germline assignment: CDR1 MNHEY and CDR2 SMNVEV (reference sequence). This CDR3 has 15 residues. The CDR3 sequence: CASSSRDTGTGGLFF. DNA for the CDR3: TGTGCCAGCAGTTCCCGGGACACTGGCACCGGGGGGCTGTTTTTT.

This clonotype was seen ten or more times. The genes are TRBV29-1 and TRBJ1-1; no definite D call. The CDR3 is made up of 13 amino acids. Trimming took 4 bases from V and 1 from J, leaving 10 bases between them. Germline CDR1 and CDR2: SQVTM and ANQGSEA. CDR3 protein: CSVGFQPNTEAFF. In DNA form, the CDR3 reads TGCAGCGTTGGATTTCAACCGAACACTGAAGCTTTCTTT.

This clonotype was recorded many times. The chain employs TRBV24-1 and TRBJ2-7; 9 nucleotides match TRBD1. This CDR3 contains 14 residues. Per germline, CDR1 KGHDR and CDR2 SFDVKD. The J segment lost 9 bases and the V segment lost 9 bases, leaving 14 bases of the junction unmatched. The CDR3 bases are TGTGCCACCTCGACTCGACAGGGGGACTATGGGCAGTACTTC. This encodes CATSTRQGDYGQYF.

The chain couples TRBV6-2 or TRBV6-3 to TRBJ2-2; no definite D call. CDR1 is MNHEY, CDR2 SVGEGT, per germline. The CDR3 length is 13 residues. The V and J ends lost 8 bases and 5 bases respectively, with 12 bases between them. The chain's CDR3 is CASGSSRTGELFF. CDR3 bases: TGTGCCAGCGGGTCCTCCCGGACCGGGGAGCTGTTTTTT.

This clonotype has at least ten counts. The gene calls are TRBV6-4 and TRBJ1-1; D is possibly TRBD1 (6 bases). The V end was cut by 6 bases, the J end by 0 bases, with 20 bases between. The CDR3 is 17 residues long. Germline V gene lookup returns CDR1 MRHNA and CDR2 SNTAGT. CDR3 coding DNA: TGTGCCAGCAGATCGGGGGGGCCTGACAGGATGAACACTGAAGCTTTCTTT. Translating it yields CASRSGGPDRMNTEAFF.

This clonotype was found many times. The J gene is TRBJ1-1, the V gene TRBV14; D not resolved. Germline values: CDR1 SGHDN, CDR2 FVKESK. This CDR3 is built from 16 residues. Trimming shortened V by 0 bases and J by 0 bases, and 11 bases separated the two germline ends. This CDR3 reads CASSQELRTVNTEAFF. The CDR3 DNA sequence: TGTGCCAGCAGCCAAGAGTTAAGGACGGTGAACACTGAAGCTTTCTTT.

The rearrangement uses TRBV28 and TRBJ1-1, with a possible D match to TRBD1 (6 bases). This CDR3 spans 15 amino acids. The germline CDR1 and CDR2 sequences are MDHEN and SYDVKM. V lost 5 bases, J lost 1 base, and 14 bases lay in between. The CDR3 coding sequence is TGTGCCAGCAGTCCAATAGGGGGAAAGAACACTGAAGCTTTCTTT. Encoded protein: CASSPIGGKNTEAFF. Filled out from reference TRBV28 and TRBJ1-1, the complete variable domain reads DVKVTQSSRYLVKRTGEKVFLECVQDMDHENMFWYRQDPGLGLRLIYFSYDVKMKEKGDIPEGYSVSREKKERFSLILESASTNQTSMYLCASSPIGGKNTEAFFGQGTRLTVV.

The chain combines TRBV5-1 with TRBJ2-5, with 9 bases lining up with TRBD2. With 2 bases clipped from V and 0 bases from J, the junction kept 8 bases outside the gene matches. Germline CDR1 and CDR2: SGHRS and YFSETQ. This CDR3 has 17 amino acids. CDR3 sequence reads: CASSFTGLAVYQETQYF. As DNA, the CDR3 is TGCGCCAGCAGCTTTACGGGACTAGCCGTATACCAAGAGACCCAGTACTTC.

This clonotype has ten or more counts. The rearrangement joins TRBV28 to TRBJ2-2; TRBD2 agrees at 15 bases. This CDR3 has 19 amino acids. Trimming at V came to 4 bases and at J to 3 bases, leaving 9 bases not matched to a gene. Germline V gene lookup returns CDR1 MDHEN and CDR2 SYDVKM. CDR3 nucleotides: TGTGCCAGCAGTTCCCGTCGGACTAGCGGGAGGGTATACACCGGGGAGCTGTTTTTT. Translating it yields CASSSRRTSGRVYTGELFF.

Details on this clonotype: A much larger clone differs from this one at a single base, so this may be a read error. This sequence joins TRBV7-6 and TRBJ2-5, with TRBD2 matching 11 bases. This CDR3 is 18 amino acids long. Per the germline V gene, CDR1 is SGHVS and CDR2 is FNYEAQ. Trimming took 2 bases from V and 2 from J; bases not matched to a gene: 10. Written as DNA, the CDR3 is TGTGCCAGCAGCTTAACGTGGGGACTAGCGGAGGCACAAGAGACCCAGTACTTC. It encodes CASSLTWGLAEAQETQYF. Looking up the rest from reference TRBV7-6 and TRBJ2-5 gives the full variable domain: GAGVSQSPRYKVTKRGQDVALRCDPISGHVSLYWYRQALGQGPEFLTYFNYEAQQDKSGLPNDRFSAERPEGSISTLTIQRTEQRDSAMYRCASSLTWGLAEAQETQYFGPGTRLLVL.

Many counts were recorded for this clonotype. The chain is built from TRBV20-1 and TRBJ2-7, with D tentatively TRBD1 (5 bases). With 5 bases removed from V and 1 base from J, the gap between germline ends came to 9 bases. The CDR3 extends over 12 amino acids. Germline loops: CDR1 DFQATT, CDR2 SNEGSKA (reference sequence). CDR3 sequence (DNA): TGCAGTGCTTCGGACAATTCCTACGAGCAGTACTTC. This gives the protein CSASDNSYEQYF.

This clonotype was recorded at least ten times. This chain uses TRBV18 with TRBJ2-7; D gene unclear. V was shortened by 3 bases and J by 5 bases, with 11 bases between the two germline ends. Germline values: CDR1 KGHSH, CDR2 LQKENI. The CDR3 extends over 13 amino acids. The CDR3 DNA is TGTGCCAGCTCACCGACCGGAACGAACGAGCAGTACTTC. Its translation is CASSPTGTNEQYF.

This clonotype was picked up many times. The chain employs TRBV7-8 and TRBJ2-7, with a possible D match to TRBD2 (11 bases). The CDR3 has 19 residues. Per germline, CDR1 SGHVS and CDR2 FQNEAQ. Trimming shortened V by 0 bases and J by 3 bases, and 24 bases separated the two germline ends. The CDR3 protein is CASSLAGTGELAGVYEQYF. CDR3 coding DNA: TGTGCCAGCAGCTTAGCCGGGACAGGGGAACTAGCGGGAGTCTACGAGCAGTACTTC.

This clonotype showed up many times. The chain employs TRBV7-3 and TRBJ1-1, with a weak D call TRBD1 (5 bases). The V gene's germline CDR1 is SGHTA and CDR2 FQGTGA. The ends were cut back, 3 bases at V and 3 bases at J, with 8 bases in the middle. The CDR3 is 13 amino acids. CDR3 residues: CASSFDRYTEAFF. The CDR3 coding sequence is TGTGCCAGCAGCTTCGACAGATACACTGAAGCTTTCTTT.

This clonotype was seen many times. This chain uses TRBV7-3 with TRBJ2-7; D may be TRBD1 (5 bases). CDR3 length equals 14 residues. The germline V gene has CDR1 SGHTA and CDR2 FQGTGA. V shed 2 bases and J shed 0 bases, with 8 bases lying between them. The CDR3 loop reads CASSLGDSSYEQYF. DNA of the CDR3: TGTGCCAGCAGCTTAGGCGACAGCTCCTACGAGCAGTACTTC.

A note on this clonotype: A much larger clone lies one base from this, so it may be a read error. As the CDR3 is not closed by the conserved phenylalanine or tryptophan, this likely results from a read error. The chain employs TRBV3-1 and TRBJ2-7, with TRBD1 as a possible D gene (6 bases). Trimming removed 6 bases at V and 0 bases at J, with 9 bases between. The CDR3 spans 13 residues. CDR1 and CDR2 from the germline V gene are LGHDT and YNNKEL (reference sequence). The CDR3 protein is CASSQGNSYEQYL. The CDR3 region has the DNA TGTGCCAGCAGTCAGGGGAACTCCTACGAGCAGTACCTC.